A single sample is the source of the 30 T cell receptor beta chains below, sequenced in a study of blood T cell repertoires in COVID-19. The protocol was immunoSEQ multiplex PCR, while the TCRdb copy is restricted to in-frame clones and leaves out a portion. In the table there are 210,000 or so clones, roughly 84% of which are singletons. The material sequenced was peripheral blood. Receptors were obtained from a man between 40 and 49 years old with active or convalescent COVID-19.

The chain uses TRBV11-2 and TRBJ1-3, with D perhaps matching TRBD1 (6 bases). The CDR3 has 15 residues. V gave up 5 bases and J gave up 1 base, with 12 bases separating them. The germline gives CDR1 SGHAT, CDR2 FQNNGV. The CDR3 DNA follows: TGTGCCAGCAGCGAAGGGGGATCGTCTGGAAACACCATATATTTT. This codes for CASSEGGSSGNTIYF.

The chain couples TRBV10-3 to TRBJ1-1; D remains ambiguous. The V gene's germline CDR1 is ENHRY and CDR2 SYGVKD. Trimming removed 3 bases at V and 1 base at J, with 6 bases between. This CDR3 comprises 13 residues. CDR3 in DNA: TGTGCCATCAGTGAACAGAGGAACACTGAAGCTTTCTTT. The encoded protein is CAISEQRNTEAFF.

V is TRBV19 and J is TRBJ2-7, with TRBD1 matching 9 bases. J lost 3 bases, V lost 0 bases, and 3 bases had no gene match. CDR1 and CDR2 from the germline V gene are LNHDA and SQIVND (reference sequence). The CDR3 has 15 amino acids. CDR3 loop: CASSIETGQGYEQYF. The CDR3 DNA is TGTGCCAGTAGTATAGAAACGGGACAGGGCTACGAGCAGTACTTC.

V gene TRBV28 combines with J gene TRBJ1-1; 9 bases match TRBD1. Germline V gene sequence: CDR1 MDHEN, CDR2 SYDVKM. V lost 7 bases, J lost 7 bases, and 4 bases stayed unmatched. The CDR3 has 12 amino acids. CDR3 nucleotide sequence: TGTGCCAGCAATACAGGGGGCAATGAAGCTTTCTTT. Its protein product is CASNTGGNEAFF.

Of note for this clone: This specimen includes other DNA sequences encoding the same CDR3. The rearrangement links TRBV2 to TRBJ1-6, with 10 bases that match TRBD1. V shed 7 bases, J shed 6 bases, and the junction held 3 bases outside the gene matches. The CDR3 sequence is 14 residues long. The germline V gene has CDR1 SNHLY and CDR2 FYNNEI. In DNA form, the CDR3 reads TGTGCCAGCAATAGACAGGGGGCTAATTCACCCCTCCACTTT. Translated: CASNRQGANSPLHF.

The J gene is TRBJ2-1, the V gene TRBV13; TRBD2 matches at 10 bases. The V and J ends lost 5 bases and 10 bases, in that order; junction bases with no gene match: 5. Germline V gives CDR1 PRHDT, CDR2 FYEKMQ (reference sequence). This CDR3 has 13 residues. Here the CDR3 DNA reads TGTGCCAGCAGCGTAATACTAGCGGGGGAGCAGTTCTTC. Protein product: CASSVILAGEQFF.

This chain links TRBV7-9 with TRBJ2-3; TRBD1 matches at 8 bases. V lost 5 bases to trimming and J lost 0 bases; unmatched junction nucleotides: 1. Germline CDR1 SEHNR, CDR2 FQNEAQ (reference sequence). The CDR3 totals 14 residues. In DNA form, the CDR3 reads TGTGCCAGCAGCAGGACAGGGAGCACAGATACGCAGTATTTT. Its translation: CASSRTGSTDTQYF. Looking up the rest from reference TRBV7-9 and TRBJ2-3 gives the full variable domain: DTGVSQNPRHKITKRGQNVTFRCDPISEHNRLYWYRQTLGQGPEFLTYFQNEAQLEKSRLLSDRFSAERPKGSFSTLEIQRTEQGDSAMYLCASSRTGSTDTQYFGPGTRLTVL.

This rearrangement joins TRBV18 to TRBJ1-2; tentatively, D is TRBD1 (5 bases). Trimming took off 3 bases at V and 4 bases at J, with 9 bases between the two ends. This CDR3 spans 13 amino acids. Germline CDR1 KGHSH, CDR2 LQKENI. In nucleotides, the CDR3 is TGTGCCAGCTCACCGGGAGGGGCCTATGGCTACACCTTC. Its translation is CASSPGGAYGYTF.

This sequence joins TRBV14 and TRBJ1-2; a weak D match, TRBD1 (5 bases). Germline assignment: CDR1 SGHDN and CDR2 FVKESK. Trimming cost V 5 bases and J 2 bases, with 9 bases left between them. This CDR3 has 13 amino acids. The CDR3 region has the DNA TGTGCCAGCAGCGGTGGGGGGAACTATGGCTACACCTTC. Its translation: CASSGGGNYGYTF.

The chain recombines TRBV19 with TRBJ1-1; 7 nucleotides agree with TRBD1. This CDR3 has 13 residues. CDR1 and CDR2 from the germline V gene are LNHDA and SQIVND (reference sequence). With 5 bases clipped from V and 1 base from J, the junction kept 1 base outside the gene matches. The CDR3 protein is CASSWDRNTEAFF. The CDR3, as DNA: TGTGCCAGTAGTTGGGACAGGAACACTGAAGCTTTCTTT.

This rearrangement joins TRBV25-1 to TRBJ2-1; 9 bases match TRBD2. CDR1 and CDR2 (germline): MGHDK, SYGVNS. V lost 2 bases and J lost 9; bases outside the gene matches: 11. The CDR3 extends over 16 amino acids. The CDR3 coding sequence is TGTGCCAGCAGTGAAAGTCAGGCTAGCGGGGTCGGTGAGCAGTTCTTC. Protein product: CASSESQASGVGEQFF.

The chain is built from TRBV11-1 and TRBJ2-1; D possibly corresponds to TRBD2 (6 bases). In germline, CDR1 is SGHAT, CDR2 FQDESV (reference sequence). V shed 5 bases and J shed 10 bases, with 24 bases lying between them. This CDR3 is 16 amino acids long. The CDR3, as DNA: TGTGCCAGCAGCGCACCCGTTACATATGGGACTGGCGAGCAGTTCTTC. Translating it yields CASSAPVTYGTGEQFF.

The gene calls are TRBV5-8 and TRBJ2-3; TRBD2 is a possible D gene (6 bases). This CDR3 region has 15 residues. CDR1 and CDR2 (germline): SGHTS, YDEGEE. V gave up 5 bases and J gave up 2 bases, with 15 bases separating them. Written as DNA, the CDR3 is TGTGCCAGCAGTCTGGACTACCTGAACACAGATACGCAGTATTTT. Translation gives CASSLDYLNTDTQYF.

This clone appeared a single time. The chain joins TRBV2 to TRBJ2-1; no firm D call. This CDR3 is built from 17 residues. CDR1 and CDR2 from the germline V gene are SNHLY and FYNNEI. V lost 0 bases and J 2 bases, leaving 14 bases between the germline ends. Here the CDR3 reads CASSEANRLVPYNEQFF. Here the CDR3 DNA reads TGTGCCAGCAGTGAAGCGAATCGGCTAGTCCCCTACAATGAGCAGTTCTTC.

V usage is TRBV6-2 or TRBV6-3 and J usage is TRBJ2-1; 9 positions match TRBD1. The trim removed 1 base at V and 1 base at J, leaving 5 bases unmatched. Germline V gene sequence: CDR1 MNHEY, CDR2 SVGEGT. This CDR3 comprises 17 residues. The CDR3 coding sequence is TGTGCCAGCAGTTACTGGCTCGGACAGGGGTCCTACAATGAGCAGTTCTTC. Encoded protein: CASSYWLGQGSYNEQFF.

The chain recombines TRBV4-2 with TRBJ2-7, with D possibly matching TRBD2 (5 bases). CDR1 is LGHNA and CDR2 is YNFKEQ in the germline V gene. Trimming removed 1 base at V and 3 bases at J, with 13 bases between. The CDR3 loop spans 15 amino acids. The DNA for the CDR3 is TGTGCCAGCAGCCAAGTAGAGGGAACGGTCTACGAGCAGTACTTC. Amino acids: CASSQVEGTVYEQYF.

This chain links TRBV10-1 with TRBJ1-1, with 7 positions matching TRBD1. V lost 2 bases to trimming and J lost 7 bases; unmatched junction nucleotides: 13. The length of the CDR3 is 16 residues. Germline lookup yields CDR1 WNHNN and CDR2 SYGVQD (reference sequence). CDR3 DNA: TGCGCCAGCAGTGAGAAGTTTCCAGGGGGTGGGAATGAAGCTTTCTTT. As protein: CASSEKFPGGGNEAFF.

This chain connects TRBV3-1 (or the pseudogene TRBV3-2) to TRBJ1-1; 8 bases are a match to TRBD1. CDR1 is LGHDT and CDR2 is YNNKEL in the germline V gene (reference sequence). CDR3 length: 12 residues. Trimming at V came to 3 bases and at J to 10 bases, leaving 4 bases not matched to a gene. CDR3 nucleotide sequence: TGTGCCAGCAGCCAGCTACAGGGGGGAGCTTTCTTT. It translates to CASSQLQGGAFF.

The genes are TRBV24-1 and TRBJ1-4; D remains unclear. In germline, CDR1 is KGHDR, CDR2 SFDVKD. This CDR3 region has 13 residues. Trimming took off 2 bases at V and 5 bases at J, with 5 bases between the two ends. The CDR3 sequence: CATSDWANEKLFF. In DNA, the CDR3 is TGTGCCACCAGTGATTGGGCGAATGAAAAACTGTTTTTT.

The CDR3 sequence is CASSSDRGSYEQYF. Here the CDR3 DNA reads TGTGCCAGCAGCTCGGACAGGGGCTCCTACGAGCAGTACTTC. The chain carries TRBV5-5 and TRBJ2-7; 9 bases agree with TRBD1. V was pared by 3 bases and J by 0 bases, with 1 base of the junction left unmatched. Germline assignment: CDR1 SGHKS and CDR2 YYEKEE (reference sequence). The CDR3 loop spans 14 amino acids.

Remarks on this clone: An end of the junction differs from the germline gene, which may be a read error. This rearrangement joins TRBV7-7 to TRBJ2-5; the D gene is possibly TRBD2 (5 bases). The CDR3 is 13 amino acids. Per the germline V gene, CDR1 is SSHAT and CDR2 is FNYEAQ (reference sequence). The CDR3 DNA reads TGTGCTAGCACCCCCGCGGGCCCGGAGACCCAGTACTTC. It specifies CASTPAGPETQYF.

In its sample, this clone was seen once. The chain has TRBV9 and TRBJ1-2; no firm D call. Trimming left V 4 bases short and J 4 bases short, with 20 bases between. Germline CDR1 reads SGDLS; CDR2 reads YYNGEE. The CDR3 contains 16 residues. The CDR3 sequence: CASSLPRRAGVYGYTF. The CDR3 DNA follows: TGTGCCAGCAGCTTACCTAGGCGGGCGGGTGTCTATGGCTACACCTTC.

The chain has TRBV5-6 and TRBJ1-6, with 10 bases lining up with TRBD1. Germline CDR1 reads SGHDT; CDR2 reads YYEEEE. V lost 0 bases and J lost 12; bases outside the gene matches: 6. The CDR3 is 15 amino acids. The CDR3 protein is CASSLETGGGEPLHF. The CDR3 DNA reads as TGTGCCAGCAGCTTGGAGACAGGGGGCGGGGAACCCCTCCACTTT.

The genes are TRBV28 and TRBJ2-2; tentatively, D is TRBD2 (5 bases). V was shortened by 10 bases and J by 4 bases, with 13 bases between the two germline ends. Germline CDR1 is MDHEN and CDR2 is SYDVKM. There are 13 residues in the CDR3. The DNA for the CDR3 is TGTGCCACCTATGACCGGGGCACCGGGGAGCTGTTTTTT. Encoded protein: CATYDRGTGELFF.

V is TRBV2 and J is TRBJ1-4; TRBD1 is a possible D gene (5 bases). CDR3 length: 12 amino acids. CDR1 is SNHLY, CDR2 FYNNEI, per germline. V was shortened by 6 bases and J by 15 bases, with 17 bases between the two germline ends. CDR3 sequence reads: CASSRNGGRVFF. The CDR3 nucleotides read TGTGCCAGCAGCAGAAACGGGGGTAGGGTGTTTTTT.

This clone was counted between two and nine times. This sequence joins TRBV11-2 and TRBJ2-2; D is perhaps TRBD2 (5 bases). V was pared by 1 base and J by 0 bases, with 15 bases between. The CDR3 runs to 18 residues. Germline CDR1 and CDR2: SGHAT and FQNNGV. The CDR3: CASSLGTGSWSNTGELFF. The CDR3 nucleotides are TGTGCCAGCAGCTTAGGTACGGGGAGCTGGTCGAACACCGGGGAGCTGTTTTTT.

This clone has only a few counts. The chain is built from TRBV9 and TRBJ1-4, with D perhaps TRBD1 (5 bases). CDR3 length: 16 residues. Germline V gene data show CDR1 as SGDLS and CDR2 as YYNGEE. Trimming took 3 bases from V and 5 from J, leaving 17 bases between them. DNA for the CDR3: TGTGCCAGCAGCGGGCGGGGGTTGGCCCAGAATGAAAAACTGTTTTTT. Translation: CASSGRGLAQNEKLFF.

The CDR3 sequence is CATSDPGVPQETQYF. The CDR3 DNA is TGTGCCACCAGTGATCCCGGAGTACCTCAAGAGACCCAGTACTTC. J is TRBJ2-5 and V is TRBV24-1; D call uncertain. The CDR3 totals 15 residues. Looked up from germline, CDR1 is KGHDR and CDR2 is SFDVKD. Trimming shortened V by 3 bases and J by 2 bases, and 12 bases separated the two germline ends.

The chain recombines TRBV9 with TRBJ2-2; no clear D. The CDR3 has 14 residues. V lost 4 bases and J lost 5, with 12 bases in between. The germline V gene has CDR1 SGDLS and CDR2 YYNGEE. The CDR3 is CASSRQEVTGELFF. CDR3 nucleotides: TGTGCCAGCAGCCGCCAGGAAGTTACCGGGGAGCTGTTTTTT.

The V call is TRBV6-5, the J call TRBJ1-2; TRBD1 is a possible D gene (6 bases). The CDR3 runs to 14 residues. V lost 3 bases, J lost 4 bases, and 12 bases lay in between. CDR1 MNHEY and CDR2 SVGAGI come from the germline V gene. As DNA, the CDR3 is TGTGCCAGCAGTTATACCCAGGGGAGCTATGGCTACACCTTC. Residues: CASSYTQGSYGYTF.